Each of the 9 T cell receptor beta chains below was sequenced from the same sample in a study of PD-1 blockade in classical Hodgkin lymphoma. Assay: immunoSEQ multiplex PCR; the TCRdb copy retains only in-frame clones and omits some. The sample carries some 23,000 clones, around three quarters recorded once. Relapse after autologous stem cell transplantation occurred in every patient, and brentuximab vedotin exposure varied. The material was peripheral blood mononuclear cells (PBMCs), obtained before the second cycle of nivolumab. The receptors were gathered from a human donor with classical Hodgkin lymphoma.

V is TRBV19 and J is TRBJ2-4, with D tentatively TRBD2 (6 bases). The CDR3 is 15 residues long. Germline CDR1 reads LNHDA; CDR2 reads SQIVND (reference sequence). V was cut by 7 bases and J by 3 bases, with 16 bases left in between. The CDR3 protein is CASNPGGEDKNIQYF. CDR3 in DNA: TGTGCCAGTAACCCCGGAGGGGAAGACAAAAACATTCAGTACTTC.

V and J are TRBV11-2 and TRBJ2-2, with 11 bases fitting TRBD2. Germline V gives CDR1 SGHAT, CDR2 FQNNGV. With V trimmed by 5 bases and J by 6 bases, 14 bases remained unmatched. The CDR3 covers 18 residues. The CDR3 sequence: CASSPREGSGRASGELFF. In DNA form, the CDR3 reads TGTGCCAGCAGCCCCCGGGAGGGTAGCGGGAGGGCCTCCGGGGAGCTGTTTTTT.

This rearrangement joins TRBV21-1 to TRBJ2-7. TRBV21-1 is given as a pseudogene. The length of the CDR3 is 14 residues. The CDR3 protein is CASSKGKGIHEQYF. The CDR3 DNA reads TGTGCCAGCAGCAAGGGAAAAGGTATCCACGAGCAGTACTTC.

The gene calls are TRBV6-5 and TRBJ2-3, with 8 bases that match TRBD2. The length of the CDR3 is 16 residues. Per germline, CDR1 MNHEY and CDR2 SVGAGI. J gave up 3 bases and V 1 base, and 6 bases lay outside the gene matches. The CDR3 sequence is CASSYFASGPTDTQYF. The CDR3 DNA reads TGTGCCAGCAGTTACTTCGCTAGCGGGCCAACAGATACGCAGTATTTT.

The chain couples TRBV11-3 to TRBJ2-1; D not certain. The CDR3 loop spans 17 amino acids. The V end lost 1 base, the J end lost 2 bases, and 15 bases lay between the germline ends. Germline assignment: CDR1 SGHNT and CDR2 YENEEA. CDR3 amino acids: CASSLVQRMGTYNEQFF. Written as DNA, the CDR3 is TGTGCCAGCAGCTTAGTCCAAAGAATGGGAACCTACAATGAGCAGTTCTTC.

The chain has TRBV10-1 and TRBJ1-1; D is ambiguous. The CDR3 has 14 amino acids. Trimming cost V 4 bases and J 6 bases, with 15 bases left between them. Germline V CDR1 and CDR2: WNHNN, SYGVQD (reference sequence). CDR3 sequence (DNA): TGCGCCAGCAGTGCTAGGTTCCTCGGTTCTGAAGCTTTCTTT. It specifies CASSARFLGSEAFF.

The CDR3: CASRRYGTDNEKLFF. The CDR3 nucleotides read TGTGCCAGCCGCCGATACGGGACAGATAATGAAAAACTGTTTTTT. The rearrangement uses TRBV28 and TRBJ1-4; 7 bases fit TRBD1. The length of the CDR3 is 15 residues. Germline loops: CDR1 MDHEN, CDR2 SYDVKM. J gave up 4 bases and V 8 bases, and 10 bases lay outside the gene matches.

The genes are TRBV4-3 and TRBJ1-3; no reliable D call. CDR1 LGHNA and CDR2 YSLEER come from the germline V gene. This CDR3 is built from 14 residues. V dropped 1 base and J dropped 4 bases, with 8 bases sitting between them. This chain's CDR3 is CASSQGEGGNTIYF. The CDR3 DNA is TGCGCCAGCAGCCAAGGGGAGGGAGGAAACACCATATATTTT.

The CDR3 DNA reads as TGCGCCAGCAGTAGGGCAGGACGGCAGGGTGAGCAGTTCTTC. It codes for CASSRAGRQGEQFF. The gene calls are TRBV10-2 and TRBJ2-1; D is possibly TRBD1 (5 bases). This CDR3 has 14 amino acids. The V and J ends lost 5 bases and 9 bases respectively, with 17 bases between them. Germline values: CDR1 WSHSY, CDR2 SAAADI.